This T cell receptor (beta chain) was recorded in a study of shared clonotypes between healthy human individuals. About this clone itself: Its cognate antigen is unknown.

Into CD45RA+ naive and CD45RA-negative memory subsets, the CD4+ cells were split. From germline, CDR1 is MNHEY and CDR2 SMNVEV (reference sequence). V lost 4 bases and J 1 base, leaving 8 bases between the germline ends. The CDR3 loop spans 14 amino acids. Study-level findings and limits: Relative to their counterparts shared across all four donors, non-shared clonotypes exhibited diminished generation probabilities. Sequencing depth was a factor that was expected to affect clonotype sharing among donors.

The data were produced by immunoSEQ multiplex PCR, yet TCRdb's version contains in-frame clones alone and is incomplete. The sample yields around 1.1 million clones, around three quarters seen once. The source is a man between 18 and 29 years old in good health. Some clones in this sample may be carry-over from other donors' samples. V usage is TRBV27 and J usage is TRBJ1-5; possible D gene TRBD1, 5 bases. Material: memory CD4+ T cells from PBMCs. Subset defined: CD45RA-negative fraction. CDR3: CASSSGWSNQPQHF. The CDR3 DNA reads as TGTGCCAGCAGTTCAGGGTGGAGCAATCAGCCCCAGCATTTT.